This T cell receptor (beta chain) came from a study of blood T cell repertoires in COVID-19. There are a few counts of this clone. Other DNA variants within this sample encode the same CDR3. Only in-frame clones appear in the TCRdb table, and some are missing; sequencing was by immunoSEQ multiplex PCR. Altogether about 150,000 clones are present, roughly four fifths being singletons, with the ten largest covering 9.5% to 13%. The germline CDR1 and CDR2 sequences are SGHRS and YFSETQ. The CDR3 contains 13 residues. Trimming shortened V by 1 base and J by 1 base, and 5 bases separated the two germline ends.

Sequences were obtained from peripheral blood. The rearrangement joins TRBV5-1 to TRBJ1-1; D not resolved. The clonotype was recovered from a woman aged 55-70 years with COVID-19, enrolled during active disease. CDR3 coding DNA: TGCGCCAGCAGCTTGACAGCGAACACTGAAGCTTTCTTT. Amino acids: CASSLTANTEAFF.